This T cell receptor beta chain was found in a study of T cell responses to AZD1222 COVID-19 vaccine. V was shortened by 5 bases and J by 8 bases, with 15 bases between the two germline ends. CDR3 size: 13 residues. Germline values: CDR1 PRHDT, CDR2 FYEKMQ (reference sequence). Regarding the study as a whole: Baseline testing showed seropositivity in only 5 or 6 AZD1222 recipients.

With respect to this clone: The target antigen is unknown.

Sequencing used immunoSEQ multiplex PCR; TCRdb keeps in-frame clones, though not all of them. Of more than 90,000 clones listed, about 86% were seen once; the top ten hold 17%. Pooling covered second doses at about 4 or about 12 weeks. This clonotype originated in an adult who received the AZD1222 COVID-19 vaccine. The V and J genes are TRBV13 and TRBJ1-2; possibly TRBD1 for D (5 bases). Sequenced material: peripheral blood, taken 28 days after the second AZD1222 dose. CDR3: CASSLGTFGGYTF. Here the CDR3 DNA reads TGTGCCAGCAGCCTTGGGACCTTTGGGGGCTACACCTTC.